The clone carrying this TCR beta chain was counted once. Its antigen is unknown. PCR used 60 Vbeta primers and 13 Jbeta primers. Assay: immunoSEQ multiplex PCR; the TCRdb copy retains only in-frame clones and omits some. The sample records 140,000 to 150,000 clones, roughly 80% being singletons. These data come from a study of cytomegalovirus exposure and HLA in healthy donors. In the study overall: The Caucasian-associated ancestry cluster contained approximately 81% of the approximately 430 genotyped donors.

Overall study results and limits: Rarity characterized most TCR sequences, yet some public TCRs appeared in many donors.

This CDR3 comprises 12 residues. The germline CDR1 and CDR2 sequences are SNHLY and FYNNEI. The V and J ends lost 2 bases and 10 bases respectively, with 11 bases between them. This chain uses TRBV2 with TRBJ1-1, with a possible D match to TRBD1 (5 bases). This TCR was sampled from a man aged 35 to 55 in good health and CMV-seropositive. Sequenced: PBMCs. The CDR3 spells CASSELRQLAFF. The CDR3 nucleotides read TGTGCCAGCAGTGAATTGAGACAGTTAGCTTTCTTT.